Listed below are T cell receptor beta chains from one sample, sequenced in a study of blood T cell repertoires in COVID-19. Sequenced by immunoSEQ multiplex PCR; TCRdb stores in-frame clones only, minus some. The sample has about 98,000 clones, around 81% seen once. Sequenced: peripheral blood. The receptor set was obtained from a man aged 55 to 70 with acute or convalescent COVID-19. Both conserved end residues are part of each CDR3. A D gene is named only where the DNA matches it firmly.

V gene,D gene,CDR3 length,CDR3 protein
TRBV5-1,NA,14,CASSRTGTLNEQFF
TRBV5-1,NA,13,CASSLEQAYEQYF
TRBV5-1,TRBD2,14,CASSLAGMDNEQFF
TRBV14,NA,19,CASSHWIPRTDSWGNEQFF
TRBV6-5,NA,14,CASSSGRFDQPQHF
TRBV29-1,TRBD1,15,CSVRTGGSTNEKLFF
TRBV10-2,NA,12,CASTYGVTEAFF
TRBV5-6,TRBD1,16,CASSLFGTANTGELFF
TRBV18,TRBD1,15,CASSQGQGLSYGYTF
TRBV29-1,NA,10,CSVGPGTAFF
TRBV19,NA,11,CASIMNTEAFF
TRBV5-4,TRBD2,15,CASSLGGGAYNEQFF
TRBV24-1,NA,17,CATSGGRTYKSTDTQYF
TRBV27,TRBD1,11,CASTGVGGYTF
TRBV7-3,NA,15,CASSQRGRELDEQFF
TRBV5-6,TRBD2,15,CASSQLASNTGELFF